Listed below are T cell receptor beta chains from one sample, sequenced in a study of cytomegalovirus exposure and HLA in healthy donors. Clones were read by immunoSEQ multiplex PCR, and TCRdb kept only the in-frame ones, dropping some. The sample lists 100,000 to 150,000 clones; roughly 78% were seen once. The sequenced sample was PBMCs. The receptors derive from a woman in her forties in good health and CMV-seronegative. CDR3s leave out the opening cysteine and the closing phenylalanine or tryptophan.

CDR3: ASRPPGSGALEQY; V: TRBV11-2
CDR3: AAKGRGRRTEAF; V: TRBV28
CDR3: ASSLSQGGTEAF; V: TRBV11-2
CDR3: ASSFDWPGLAKNEQF; V: TRBV7-9
CDR3: ASSLGQGGNQPQH; V: TRBV5-8
CDR3: ASSTGQNQETQY; V: TRBV27
CDR3: ASRGTAYEQY; V: TRBV2
CDR3: ASSWGQDDSTDTQY; V: TRBV28
CDR3: ASSPRTGTSYNEQF; V: TRBV9
CDR3: ASSQGSGRTYNEQF; V: TRBV4-2
CDR3: ASSLEPSGRAEQF; V: TRBV11-2
CDR3: ASSRQGSTEAF; V: TRBV27
CDR3: ASSFRGSGNTIY; V: TRBV28
CDR3: ASSVGGDYGYT; V: TRBV10-2
CDR3: ASSQGLDADTQY; V: TRBV4-3
CDR3: ASSSQGETGELF; V: TRBV28
CDR3: AISDGTAITGGNTIY; V: TRBV10-3
CDR3: ASRTGTGGYNEQF; V: TRBV6-5
CDR3: ASSFSGSGELF; V: TRBV28
CDR3: ASNALSDTQY; V: TRBV7-2
CDR3: ASSSDRGIGTEAF; V: TRBV6-6
CDR3: ASSELAGGEQY; V: TRBV10-2
CDR3: ASRSVMSSYNEQF; V: TRBV2
CDR3: ASRGLASYEQY; V: TRBV7-9
CDR3: AISELAGVQETQY; V: TRBV10-3
CDR3: ASSSQGTGGIG; V: TRBV9
CDR3: ASRIGNSGSADTQY; V: TRBV28
CDR3: SSSLAPNRYTGELF; V: TRBV7-9
CDR3: ASRPGTGGSYGYT; V: TRBV19
CDR3: ASSGLPSGQETQY; V: TRBV5-1
CDR3: AIGATQGSNEQF; V: TRBV6-5
CDR3: ASSTRGLAYNEQF; V: TRBV9
CDR3: ASSLRGGSGEKLF; V: TRBV5-6
CDR3: ASSPDSPNQPQH; V: TRBV5-1
CDR3: ASSYQTPPTYNEQF; V: TRBV7-2
CDR3: ASSKGQDGVETQY; V: TRBV21-1
CDR3: ASSRERPTDTQY; V: TRBV2
CDR3: ASSPRAGESYNEQF; V: TRBV7-6
CDR3: ASSEDGNTIY; V: TRBV5-4
CDR3: AISESTREGHEQY; V: TRBV10-3
CDR3: ASSSRLGDRGRGEAF; V: TRBV7-9
CDR3: ASSGGTLNTEAF; V: TRBV5-1
CDR3: ASGGTGGSQPQH; V: TRBV2
CDR3: ASSLWDSRSYEQY; V: TRBV5-6
CDR3: ASSLAKRAGNTEAF; V: TRBV5-1
CDR3: ASSPANRGLRTEAF; V: TRBV7-9
CDR3: ASSWASNYGYT; V: TRBV27
CDR3: ASSYSGVREQY; V: TRBV6-5
CDR3: ASSVDSNQPQH; V: TRBV2
CDR3: ASSIQFRSPQH; V: TRBV19
CDR3: SVTSGSSTGELF; V: TRBV29-1
CDR3: ASRLTGVNQPQH; V: TRBV6-5
CDR3: ASSLREGRAGGPVDTQY; V: TRBV28
CDR3: ASSLSLAGHSYNEQF; V: TRBV27
CDR3: ASSLGPPGLGNEQY; V: TRBV11-2
CDR3: ASSFTGLAKNIQY; V: TRBV27
CDR3: ASSLSGLNGDEQY; V: TRBV7-2
CDR3: ASSERDRGLNEQY; V: TRBV6-1
CDR3: ASSPTGAADTGELF; V: TRBV18
CDR3: ASSRKTGGTSGRHEQY; V: TRBV19